The 9 T cell receptor beta chains below come from one sample, sequenced in a study of technical replicates of blood from a handful of donors. Sequenced by immunoSEQ multiplex PCR; TCRdb stores in-frame clones only, minus some. Among 72,000 or so clones, 85% to 95% were seen once, and the ten largest hold roughly 0.37%. Source material: T cells isolated from PBMCs. These receptors all stem from a human donor in good health.

V usage is TRBV19 and J usage is TRBJ2-7, with D tentatively TRBD2 (6 bases). Deletions cut 8 bases from V and 0 bases from J, with 11 bases between. This CDR3 contains 13 residues. Germline values: CDR1 LNHDA, CDR2 SQIVND (reference sequence). CDR3 nucleotide sequence: TGTGCCAGTGGCGGGGACTCCTCCTACGAGCAGTACTTC. Its translation: CASGGDSSYEQYF.

The rearrangement joins TRBV28 to TRBJ1-1, with TRBD1 identical over 7 bases. J was trimmed by 1 base and V by 3 bases; bases with no gene match: 5. This CDR3 contains 15 residues. Germline V gene lookup returns CDR1 MDHEN and CDR2 SYDVKM. Here the CDR3 reads CASSFSGQANTEAFF. The CDR3 coding sequence is TGTGCCAGCAGTTTTTCAGGACAGGCGAACACTGAAGCTTTCTTT.

The chain has TRBV2 and TRBJ2-7; TRBD1 aligns across 7 bases. The V gene's germline CDR1 is SNHLY and CDR2 FYNNEI. CDR3 length: 12 residues. The J segment lost 9 bases and the V segment lost 7 bases, leaving 9 bases of the junction unmatched. This CDR3 reads CASIQQGTAQYF. CDR3 in DNA: TGTGCCAGCATTCAACAGGGGACGGCGCAGTACTTC.

For this clone: Germline and junction disagree at one end, which may indicate a read error. The V gene is TRBV7-7, the J gene TRBJ2-5, with 7 bases aligning to TRBD1. Per germline, CDR1 SSHAT and CDR2 FNYEAQ (reference sequence). CDR3 size: 14 residues. CDR3 nucleotides: TGTGCTAGCAGCAAGACAGGGCCTAGAGAGACCCAGTACTTC. Its translation is CASSKTGPRETQYF.

The rearrangement joins TRBV2 to TRBJ2-4; no firm D call. Trimming removed 2 bases at V and 0 bases at J, with 11 bases between. The CDR3 contains 16 residues. Germline lookup yields CDR1 SNHLY and CDR2 FYNNEI. This chain's CDR3 is CASSEQDLLAKNIQYF. The CDR3 DNA reads TGTGCCAGCAGTGAACAGGATTTACTAGCCAAAAACATTCAGTACTTC.

The chain joins TRBV28 to TRBJ1-1, with TRBD1 identical over 9 bases. This CDR3 region has 15 residues. Per the germline V gene, CDR1 is MDHEN and CDR2 is SYDVKM. Trimming took 5 bases from V and 8 from J; bases not matched to a gene: 12. The CDR3 DNA follows: TGTGCCAGCAGTGAGACAGGGGGAAAAATAGGCGAAGCTTTCTTT. This encodes CASSETGGKIGEAFF.

The genes are TRBV5-4 and TRBJ2-5; 8 positions match TRBD1. CDR1 is SGHNT, CDR2 YYREEE, per germline (reference sequence). This CDR3 is built from 16 residues. J gave up 4 bases and V 2 bases, and 10 bases lay outside the gene matches. The CDR3 region has the DNA TGTGCCAGCAGCTTTCGGACAGGGAAAGGAGGAGAGACCCAGTACTTC. It codes for CASSFRTGKGGETQYF.

This clone was counted once. J is TRBJ1-4 and V is TRBV27; D uncertain. CDR3 size: 12 residues. CDR1 and CDR2 from the germline V gene are MNHEY and SMNVEV (reference sequence). Trimming took 6 bases from V and 7 from J, leaving 9 bases between them. The CDR3 sequence: CASRTLGEKLFF. The CDR3 DNA follows: TGTGCCAGCAGGACTTTGGGTGAAAAACTGTTTTTT.

The V call is TRBV28, the J call TRBJ1-1; D call uncertain. The CDR3 extends over 12 amino acids. Between the trimmed V and J ends, which lost 3 bases and 5 bases, there was a span of 7 bases. Germline values: CDR1 MDHEN, CDR2 SYDVKM. CDR3 residues: CASSFPGTEAFF. The CDR3 nucleotides are TGTGCCAGCAGTTTCCCGGGGACTGAAGCTTTCTTT.